These 22 T cell receptor beta chains were all obtained from the same sample, sequenced in a study of blood T cell repertoires in COVID-19. The protocol was immunoSEQ multiplex PCR, while the TCRdb copy is restricted to in-frame clones and leaves out a portion. The sample lists fewer than 250,000 clones; 90% were seen once. The sample taken for sequencing was PBMCs or T cells enriched from blood (not recorded which). Source of these receptors: a young man who had been exposed to COVID-19.

This rearrangement joins TRBV5-1 to TRBJ2-5, with 8 bases lining up with TRBD2. V dropped 2 bases and J dropped 4; count of bases not matched to a gene: 7. The CDR3 loop spans 15 amino acids. Germline lookup yields CDR1 SGHRS and CDR2 YFSETQ. The chain's CDR3 is CASSFRGGPSETQYF. The CDR3 DNA is TGCGCCAGCAGCTTCCGCGGGGGGCCGTCAGAGACCCAGTACTTC.

The chain uses TRBV10-3 and TRBJ2-7; 9 bases fit TRBD2. CDR3 length: 13 residues. The ends lost 4 bases at V and 4 bases at J; junction bases unmatched: 2. The germline CDR1 and CDR2 sequences are ENHRY and SYGVKD. DNA of the CDR3: TGTGCCATCAGTGTGACTAGCGGATACGAGCAGTACTTC. It specifies CAISVTSGYEQYF.

This rearrangement joins TRBV13 to TRBJ2-7; D is possibly TRBD2 (6 bases). This CDR3 is 14 amino acids long. V lost 5 bases and J 0 bases, leaving 11 bases between the germline ends. Germline CDR1 and CDR2: PRHDT and FYEKMQ (reference sequence). CDR3 sequence reads: CASSGREPSYEQYF. CDR3 sequence (DNA): TGTGCCAGCAGCGGCCGGGAGCCCTCCTACGAGCAGTACTTC.

The chain links TRBV15 to TRBJ2-7; D remains ambiguous. CDR1 is LNHNV, CDR2 YYDKDF, per germline (reference sequence). The CDR3 sequence is 13 residues long. V dropped 9 bases and J dropped 0 bases, with 12 bases sitting between them. The chain's CDR3 is CATVARSSYEQYF. CDR3 DNA: TGTGCCACAGTTGCTAGGAGCTCCTACGAGCAGTACTTC.

V and J are TRBV29-1 and TRBJ1-1; D not resolved. Germline CDR1 reads SQVTM; CDR2 reads ANQGSEA. The CDR3 covers 13 residues. V lost 0 bases and J lost 10, with 15 bases in between. CDR3 in DNA: TGCAGCGTTGAAGATAGGGAGAAGGTGGGAGCTTTCTTT. This translates into CSVEDREKVGAFF.

The CDR3 DNA reads TGTGCCAGCAGCTTAGGGGACAGCCATGGCTACACCTTC. Amino acids: CASSLGDSHGYTF. This chain uses TRBV7-9 with TRBJ1-2; TRBD1 matches at 7 bases. The trim removed 1 base at V and 6 bases at J, leaving 2 bases unmatched. The germline V gene has CDR1 SEHNR and CDR2 FQNEAQ (reference sequence). The CDR3 has 13 residues.

The V gene is TRBV29-1, the J gene TRBJ1-1; 11 nucleotides match TRBD1. The CDR3 consists of 13 residues. Unmatched junction bases numbered 2, after V lost 3 bases and J lost 5 bases. Germline V gene sequence: CDR1 SQVTM, CDR2 ANQGSEA. The CDR3 nucleotides are TGCAGCGTTGATGGACAGGGGGCAACTGAAGCTTTCTTT. Amino acid sequence: CSVDGQGATEAFF.

The chain is built from TRBV5-1 and TRBJ2-3; D perhaps matches TRBD1 (6 bases). The CDR3 runs 15 residues. The V end lost 4 bases, the J end lost 2 bases, and 14 bases lay between the germline ends. Germline CDR1 reads SGHRS; CDR2 reads YFSETQ. CDR3 protein: CASSPVDRLTDTQYF. The CDR3 DNA reads as TGCGCCAGCAGCCCCGTCGACAGGCTCACAGATACGCAGTATTTT.

V and J are TRBV9 and TRBJ2-3, with D uncertain. The CDR3 has 16 residues. The V gene's germline CDR1 is SGDLS and CDR2 YYNGEE. Trimming stripped 4 bases from V and 2 bases from J, with 17 bases between. The DNA for the CDR3 is TGTGCCAGCAGCCCCCTAGGTGACCCCTCCACAGATACGCAGTATTTT. Residues: CASSPLGDPSTDTQYF.

The V call is TRBV6-6, the J call TRBJ1-1, with D perhaps matching TRBD1 (6 bases). CDR1 is MNHNY, CDR2 SVGAGI, per germline (reference sequence). This CDR3 comprises 11 residues. V lost 5 bases, J lost 7 bases, and 8 bases lay in between. As DNA, the CDR3 is TGTGCCAGCAGTGGACAGCTTGAAGCTTTCTTT. Its protein is CASSGQLEAFF.

The chain joins TRBV25-1 to TRBJ2-2, with unresolved D. Per germline, CDR1 MGHDK and CDR2 SYGVNS. The CDR3 spans 13 residues. Between the trimmed V and J ends, which lost 5 bases and 1 base, there was a span of 5 bases. The CDR3 bases are TGTGCCAGCAGTCGGGTGAACACCGGGGAGCTGTTTTTT. Translating it yields CASSRVNTGELFF.

The chain is built from TRBV7-9 and TRBJ2-2, with TRBD2 matching 7 bases. The CDR3 has 18 residues. Germline CDR1 reads SEHNR; CDR2 reads FQNEAQ (reference sequence). J gave up 7 bases and V 4 bases, and 18 bases lay outside the gene matches. The CDR3 loop is CASSSISAGTTSDGELFF. Written as DNA, the CDR3 is TGTGCCAGCAGCTCCATCAGCGCCGGGACTACTAGCGACGGGGAGCTGTTTTTT.

Regarding this clone: Other DNA sequences in the sample encode the same CDR3. The CDR3 loop is CASSEDRGTGYTF. CDR3 nucleotide sequence: TGTGCCAGCAGTGAGGACAGGGGAACTGGCTACACCTTC. This chain uses TRBV6-1 with TRBJ1-2; 9 bases align to TRBD1. Germline CDR1 reads MNHNS; CDR2 reads SASEGT. The CDR3 length is 13 residues. V shed 3 bases and J 7 bases; nucleotides not matched to a gene: 3.

The chain combines TRBV5-1 with TRBJ2-5, with a weak D call TRBD2 (6 bases). Germline V gene lookup returns CDR1 SGHRS and CDR2 YFSETQ. CDR3 length: 15 residues. The ends were cut back, 3 bases at V and 0 bases at J, with 12 bases in the middle. The CDR3 bases are TGCGCCAGCAGCTCGGGGGTCCAGTACCAAGAGACCCAGTACTTC. Amino acids: CASSSGVQYQETQYF.

The chain links TRBV7-2 to TRBJ1-1; D is possibly TRBD1 (5 bases). The CDR3 length is 15 residues. Germline CDR1 and CDR2: SGHTA and FQGNSA. V was pared by 2 bases and J by 5 bases, with 15 bases between. The CDR3 region is CASSLSPAPGTEAFF. The CDR3 coding sequence is TGTGCCAGCAGCTTATCTCCGGCCCCAGGGACTGAAGCTTTCTTT.

The chain combines TRBV5-1 with TRBJ2-2, with a possible D match to TRBD1 (6 bases). Germline V gene data show CDR1 as SGHRS and CDR2 as YFSETQ. The CDR3 covers 16 residues. V lost 1 base and J 5 bases, leaving 15 bases between the germline ends. CDR3 coding DNA: TGCGCCAGCAGCTTGACAGGGAACCCTGGGACCGGGGAGCTGTTTTTT. Its translation: CASSLTGNPGTGELFF. The full variable domain, in which reference TRBV5-1 and TRBJ2-2 provide the parts outside the CDR3, is KAGVTQTPRYLIKTRGQQVTLSCSPISGHRSVSWYQQTPGQGLQFLFEYFSETQRNKGNFPGRFSGRQFSNSRSEMNVSTLELGDSALYLCASSLTGNPGTGELFFGEGSRLTVL.

The V gene is TRBV7-2, the J gene TRBJ2-1; weak D call: TRBD1 (6 bases). The CDR3 has 15 amino acids. Germline V gene data show CDR1 as SGHTA and CDR2 as FQGNSA. V shed 1 base and J shed 6 bases, with 13 bases lying between them. In DNA form, the CDR3 reads TGTGCCAGCAGCTTAGTACAGGGAACCGTCAATGAGCAGTTCTTC. Translated: CASSLVQGTVNEQFF. The whole variable domain, remainder taken from reference TRBV7-2 and TRBJ2-1, is GAGVSQSPSNKVTEKGKDVELRCDPISGHTALYWYRQSLGQGLEFLIYFQGNSAPDKSGLPSDRFSAERTGGSVSTLTIQRTQQEDSAVYLCASSLVQGTVNEQFFGPGTRLTVL.

The V gene is TRBV3-1 (or the pseudogene TRBV3-2), the J gene TRBJ2-7, with D possibly being TRBD1 (7 bases). CDR3 size: 15 residues. The germline V and J ends were trimmed by 3 bases and 2 bases, with 14 bases remaining between them. The germline gives CDR1 LGHDT, CDR2 YNNKEL (reference sequence). CDR3 coding DNA: TGTGCCAGCAGCCATAGGCAGGGGGGCCCCTACGAGCAGTACTTC. It is translated as CASSHRQGGPYEQYF.

The gene calls are TRBV13 and TRBJ2-7; the match to TRBD1 covers 9 bases. Germline V lookup: CDR1 PRHDT, CDR2 FYEKMQ (reference sequence). The CDR3 is 14 residues long. With 5 bases clipped from V and 5 bases from J, the junction kept 7 bases outside the gene matches. The CDR3 region is CASSLRDRVNEQYF. CDR3 in DNA: TGTGCCAGCAGCCTCCGGGACAGGGTCAACGAGCAGTACTTC.

The chain's CDR3 is CSVDWDREGKLFF. CDR3 in DNA: TGCAGCGTTGATTGGGACAGGGAAGGAAAACTGTTTTTT. The chain recombines TRBV29-1 with TRBJ1-4; 9 bases are a match to TRBD1. The CDR3 is 13 amino acids. The J segment lost 10 bases and the V segment lost 3 bases, leaving 6 bases of the junction unmatched. In germline, CDR1 is SQVTM, CDR2 ANQGSEA. Filled out from reference TRBV29-1 and TRBJ1-4, the complete variable domain reads SAVISQKPSRDICQRGTSLTIQCQVDSQVTMMFWYRQQPGQSLTLIATANQGSEATYESGFVIDKFPISRPNLTFSTLTVSNMSPEDSSIYLCSVDWDREGKLFFGSGTQLSVL.

This chain links TRBV12-3 or TRBV12-4 with TRBJ1-6; D possibly corresponds to TRBD1 (6 bases). The CDR3 covers 13 residues. Trimming removed 6 bases at V and 5 bases at J, with 8 bases between. The CDR3, as DNA: TGTGCCAGCAGCCGACAGGATAATTCACCCCTCCACTTT. It yields the protein CASSRQDNSPLHF.

The chain couples TRBV3-1 (or the pseudogene TRBV3-2) to TRBJ1-1; no clear D gene. CDR1 LGHDT and CDR2 YNNKEL come from the germline V gene (reference sequence). The CDR3 loop spans 15 amino acids. V was shortened by 1 base and J by 4 bases, with 13 bases between the two germline ends. CDR3 in amino acids: CASSQVPGVSTEAFF. CDR3 DNA: TGTGCCAGCAGCCAAGTACCCGGGGTCAGCACTGAAGCTTTCTTT.